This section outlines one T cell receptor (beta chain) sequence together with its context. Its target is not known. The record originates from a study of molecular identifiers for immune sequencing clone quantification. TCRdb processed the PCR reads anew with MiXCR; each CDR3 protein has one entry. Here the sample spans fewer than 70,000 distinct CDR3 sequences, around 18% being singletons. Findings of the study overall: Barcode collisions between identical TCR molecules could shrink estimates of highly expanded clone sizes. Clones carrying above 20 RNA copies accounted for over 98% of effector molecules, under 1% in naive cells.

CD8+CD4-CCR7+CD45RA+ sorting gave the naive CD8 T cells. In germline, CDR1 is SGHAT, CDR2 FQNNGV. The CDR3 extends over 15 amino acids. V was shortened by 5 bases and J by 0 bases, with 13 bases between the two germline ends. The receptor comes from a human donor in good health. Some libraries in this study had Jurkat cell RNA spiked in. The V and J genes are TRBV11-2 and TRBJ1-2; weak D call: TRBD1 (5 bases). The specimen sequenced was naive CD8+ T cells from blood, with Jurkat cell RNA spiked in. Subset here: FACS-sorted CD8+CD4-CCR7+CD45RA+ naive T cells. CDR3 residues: CASSPQTEANYGYTF. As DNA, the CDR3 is TGTGCCAGCAGCCCCCAGACAGAAGCTAACTATGGCTACACCTTC. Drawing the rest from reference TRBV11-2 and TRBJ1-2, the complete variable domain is EAGVAQSPRYKIIEKRQSVAFWCNPISGHATLYWYQQILGQGPKLLIQFQNNGVVDDSQLPKDRFSAERLKGVDSTLKIQPAKLEDSAVYLCASSPQTEANYGYTFGSGTRLTVV.